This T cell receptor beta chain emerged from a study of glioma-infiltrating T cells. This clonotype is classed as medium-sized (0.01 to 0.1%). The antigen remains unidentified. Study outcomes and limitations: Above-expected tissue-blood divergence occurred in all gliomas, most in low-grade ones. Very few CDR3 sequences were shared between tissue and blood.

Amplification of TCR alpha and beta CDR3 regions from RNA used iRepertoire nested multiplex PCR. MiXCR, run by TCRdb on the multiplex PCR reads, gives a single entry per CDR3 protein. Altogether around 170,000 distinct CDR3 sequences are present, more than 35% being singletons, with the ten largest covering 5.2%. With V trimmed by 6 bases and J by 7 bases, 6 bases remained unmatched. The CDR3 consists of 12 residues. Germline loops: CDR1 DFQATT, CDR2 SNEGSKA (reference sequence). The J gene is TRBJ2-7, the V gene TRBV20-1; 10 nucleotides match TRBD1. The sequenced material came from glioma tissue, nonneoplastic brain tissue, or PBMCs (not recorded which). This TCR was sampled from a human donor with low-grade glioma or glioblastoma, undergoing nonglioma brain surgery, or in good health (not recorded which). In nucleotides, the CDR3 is TGCAGTGCCGAGACAGGGGGCAGTGAGCAGTACTTC. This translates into CSAETGGSEQYF.